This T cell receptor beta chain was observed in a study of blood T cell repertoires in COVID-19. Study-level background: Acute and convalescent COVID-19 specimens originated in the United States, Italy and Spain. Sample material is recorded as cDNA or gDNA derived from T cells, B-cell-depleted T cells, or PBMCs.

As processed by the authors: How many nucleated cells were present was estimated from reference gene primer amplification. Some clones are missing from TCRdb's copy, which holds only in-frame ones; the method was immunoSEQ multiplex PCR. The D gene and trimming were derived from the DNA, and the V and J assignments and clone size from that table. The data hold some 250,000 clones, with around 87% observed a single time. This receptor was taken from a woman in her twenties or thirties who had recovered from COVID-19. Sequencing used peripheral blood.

CDR3 in amino acids: CASSIRTGIQPQHF. DNA for the CDR3: TGTGCCAGTAGTATAAGGACAGGGATTCAGCCCCAGCATTTT. This chain joins TRBV19 and TRBJ1-5; 8 nucleotides line up with TRBD1. Germline V gene lookup returns CDR1 LNHDA and CDR2 SQIVND (reference sequence). V dropped 2 bases and J dropped 6; count of bases not matched to a gene: 3. The CDR3 has 14 residues.